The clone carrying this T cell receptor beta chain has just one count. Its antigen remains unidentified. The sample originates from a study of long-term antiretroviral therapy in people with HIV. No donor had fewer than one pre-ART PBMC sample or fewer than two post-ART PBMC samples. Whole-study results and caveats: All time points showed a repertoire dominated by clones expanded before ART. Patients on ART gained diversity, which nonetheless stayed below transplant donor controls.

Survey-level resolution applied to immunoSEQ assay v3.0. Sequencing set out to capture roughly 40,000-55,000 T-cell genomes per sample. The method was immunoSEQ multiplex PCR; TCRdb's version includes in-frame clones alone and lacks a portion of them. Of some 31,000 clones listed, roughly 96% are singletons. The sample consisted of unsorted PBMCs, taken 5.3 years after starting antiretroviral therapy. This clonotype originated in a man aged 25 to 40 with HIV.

DNA of the CDR3: TGTGCCAGCAGTTACTCCCCACAGGGGGCCAATGGCTACACCTTC. Protein: CASSYSPQGANGYTF. The J gene is TRBJ1-2, the V gene TRBV6-5; 9 nucleotides agree with TRBD1. V shed 0 bases, J shed 6 bases, and the junction held 5 bases outside the gene matches. The CDR3 covers 15 residues. Germline assignment: CDR1 MNHEY and CDR2 SVGAGI.